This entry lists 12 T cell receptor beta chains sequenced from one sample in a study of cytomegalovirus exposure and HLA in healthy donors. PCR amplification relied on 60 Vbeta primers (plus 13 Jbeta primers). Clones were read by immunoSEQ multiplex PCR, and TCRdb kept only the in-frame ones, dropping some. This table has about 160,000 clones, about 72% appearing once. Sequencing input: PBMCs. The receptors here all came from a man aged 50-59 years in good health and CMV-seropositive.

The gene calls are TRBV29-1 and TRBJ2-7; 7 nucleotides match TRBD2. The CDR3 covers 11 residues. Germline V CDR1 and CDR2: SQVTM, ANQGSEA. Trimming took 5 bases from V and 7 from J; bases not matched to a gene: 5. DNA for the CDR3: TGCAGCGTTTGGGGGGGGAGTGAGCAGTACTTC. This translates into CSVWGGSEQYF.

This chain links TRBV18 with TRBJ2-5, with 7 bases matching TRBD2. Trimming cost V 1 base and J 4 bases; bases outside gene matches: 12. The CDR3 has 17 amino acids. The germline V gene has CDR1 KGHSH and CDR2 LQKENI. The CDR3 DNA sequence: TGTGCCAGCTCACCACAGGGCTGGCCGGGAGGAACAGAGACCCAGTACTTC. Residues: CASSPQGWPGGTETQYF.

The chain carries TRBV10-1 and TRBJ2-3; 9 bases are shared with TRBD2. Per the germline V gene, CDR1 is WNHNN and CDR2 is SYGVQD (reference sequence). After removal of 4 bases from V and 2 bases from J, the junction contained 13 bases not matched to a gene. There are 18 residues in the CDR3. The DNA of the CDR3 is TGCGCCAGCAGTGGAGGGTATGGTAGCGGGGGTTCCACAGATACGCAGTATTTT. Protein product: CASSGGYGSGGSTDTQYF.

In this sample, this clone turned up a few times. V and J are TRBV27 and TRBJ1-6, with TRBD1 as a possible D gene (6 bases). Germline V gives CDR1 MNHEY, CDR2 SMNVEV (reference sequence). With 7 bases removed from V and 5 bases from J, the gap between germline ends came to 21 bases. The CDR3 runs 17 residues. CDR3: CASKTLQQGRDNSPLHF. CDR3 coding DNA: TGTGCCAGCAAAACCCTCCAACAGGGAAGGGATAATTCACCCCTCCACTTT.

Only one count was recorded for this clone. Here the CDR3 DNA reads TGTGCCAGCTCGACCGGGACAAGACCCTACGAGCAGTACTTC. Its protein product is CASSTGTRPYEQYF. V is TRBV21-1 and J is TRBJ2-7; TRBD1, the table's D call, lacks a check against the DNA. TRBV21-1 is shown as a pseudogene. CDR3 length: 14 residues.

The CDR3 sequence is CASSLDFWGGAYTEAFF. The CDR3 coding sequence is TGTGCCAGCAGCTTAGATTTCTGGGGGGGGGCCTACACTGAAGCTTTCTTT. J is TRBJ1-1 and V is TRBV11-2, with D perhaps matching TRBD1 (6 bases). Germline V lookup: CDR1 SGHAT, CDR2 FQNNGV. The CDR3 has 17 residues. With 0 bases removed from V and 3 bases from J, the gap between germline ends came to 17 bases. The full variable domain, its missing parts supplied by reference TRBV11-2 and TRBJ1-1, is EAGVAQSPRYKIIEKRQSVAFWCNPISGHATLYWYQQILGQGPKLLIQFQNNGVVDDSQLPKDRFSAERLKGVDSTLKIQPAKLEDSAVYLCASSLDFWGGAYTEAFFGQGTRLTVV.

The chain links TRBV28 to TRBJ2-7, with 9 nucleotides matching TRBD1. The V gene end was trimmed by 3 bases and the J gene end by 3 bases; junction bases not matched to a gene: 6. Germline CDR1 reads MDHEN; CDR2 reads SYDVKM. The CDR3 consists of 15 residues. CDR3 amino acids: CASSFPGQGVYEQYF. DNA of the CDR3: TGTGCCAGCAGTTTCCCGGGACAGGGTGTCTACGAGCAGTACTTC.

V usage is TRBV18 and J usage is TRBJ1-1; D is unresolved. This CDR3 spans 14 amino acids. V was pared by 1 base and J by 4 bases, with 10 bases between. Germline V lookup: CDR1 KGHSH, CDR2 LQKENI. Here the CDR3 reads CASSPLRDGTEAFF. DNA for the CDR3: TGTGCCAGCTCACCACTGAGGGATGGCACTGAAGCTTTCTTT.

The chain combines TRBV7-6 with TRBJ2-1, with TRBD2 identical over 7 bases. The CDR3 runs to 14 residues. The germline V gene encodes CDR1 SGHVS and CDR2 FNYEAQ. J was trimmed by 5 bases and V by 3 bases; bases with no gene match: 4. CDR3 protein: CASSFTAGNNEQFF. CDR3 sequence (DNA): TGTGCCAGCAGCTTTACAGCGGGGAACAATGAGCAGTTCTTC.

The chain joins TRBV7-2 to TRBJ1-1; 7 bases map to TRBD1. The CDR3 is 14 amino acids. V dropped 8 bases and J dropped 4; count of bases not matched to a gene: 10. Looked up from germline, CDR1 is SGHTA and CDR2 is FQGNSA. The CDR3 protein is CASSPDRWGTEAFF. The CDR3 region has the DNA TGTGCCAGCTCCCCGGACAGGTGGGGCACTGAAGCTTTCTTT.

The DNA for the CDR3 is TGTGCCAGGGAGGTGAGGACCCCGTACGATCAGCCCCAGCATTTT. Residues: CAREVRTPYDQPQHF. This rearrangement joins TRBV2 to TRBJ1-5; D remains ambiguous. The V end was cut by 9 bases, the J end by 5 bases, with 20 bases between. From germline, CDR1 is SNHLY and CDR2 FYNNEI. The CDR3 runs to 15 residues. Looking up the rest from reference TRBV2 and TRBJ1-5 gives the full variable domain: EPEVTQTPSHQVTQMGQEVILRCVPISNHLYFYWYRQILGQKVEFLVSFYNNEISEKSEIFDDQFSVERPDGSNFTLKIRSTKLEDSAMYFCAREVRTPYDQPQHFGDGTRLSIL.

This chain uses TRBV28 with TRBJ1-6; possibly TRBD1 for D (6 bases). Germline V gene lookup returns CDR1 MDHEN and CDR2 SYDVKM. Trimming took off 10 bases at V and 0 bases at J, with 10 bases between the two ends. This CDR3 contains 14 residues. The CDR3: CAITGSSYNSPLHF. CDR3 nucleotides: TGTGCCATCACAGGGAGCTCCTATAATTCACCCCTCCACTTT.